This T cell receptor (beta chain) was captured by sequencing in a study of human T cells and chemical hapten exposure. The study, taken as a whole, reports: More PT1 expanded TCRs went with higher patch test scores.

The sample's time point: patch test 1, 2 weeks after DPC sensitization. The sample's treatment: therapeutic diphenylcyclopropenone sensitization with weekly scalp DPC. MiXCR, run by TCRdb on the RACE reads, gives a single entry per CDR3 protein. The data contain about 120,000 distinct CDR3 sequences, roughly 15% of them singletons. This clonotype was counted only a few times. Its antigen is not identified. Germline CDR1 reads SGHTA; CDR2 reads FQGTGA. This CDR3 region has 15 residues. V was trimmed by 4 bases and J by 0 bases, leaving 12 bases between them. The material was whole blood, obtained in connection with sensitization to the hapten diphenylcyclopropenone (DPC). The V gene is TRBV7-3, the J gene TRBJ2-5; possibly TRBD1 for D (6 bases). This sequence originates from a man in his late teens or twenties with alopecia areata. Some clones in this sample may be carry-over from other donors' samples. The CDR3 DNA follows: TGTGCCAGCAGCTCCATCCGGACAGACCAAGAGACCCAGTACTTC. Translating gives CASSSIRTDQETQYF.